The rows below give T cell receptor beta chains drawn from one sample of a study of cytomegalovirus exposure and HLA in healthy donors. Sequencing used immunoSEQ multiplex PCR; TCRdb keeps in-frame clones, though not all of them. The table has about 65,000 clones, approximately 80% seen once. Sequenced: PBMCs. The receptors here all came from a girl aged 5 to 17 in good health and CMV-seropositive. The CDR3 runs from the conserved cysteine through the conserved F or W. The D gene is left open where the match is weak. For some rows the clone size is stated as once, few or many, or as a class when expanded; others skip it.

d_call: NA; clone_size: NA; v_call: TRBV9; j_call: TRBJ2-7; cdr3_aa: CASSVGAESSYEQYF; cdr3_nt: TGTGCCAGCAGCGTAGGAGCCGAGAGTTCCTACGAGCAGTACTTC
d_call: TRBD1; clone_size: NA; v_call: TRBV7-2; j_call: TRBJ1-1; cdr3_aa: CASSAQGAKAFF; cdr3_nt: TGTGCCAGCAGCGCACAGGGGGCGAAGGCTTTCTTT
d_call: NA; clone_size: NA; v_call: TRBV19; j_call: TRBJ1-2; cdr3_aa: CASGSDNYGYTF; cdr3_nt: TGTGCCAGCGGGTCAGACAACTATGGCTACACCTTC
d_call: TRBD1; clone_size: NA; v_call: TRBV6-5; j_call: TRBJ1-4; cdr3_aa: CASSPGQGGEKLFF; cdr3_nt: TGTGCCAGCAGTCCCGGACAGGGGGGTGAAAAACTGTTTTTT
d_call: NA; clone_size: NA; v_call: TRBV15; j_call: TRBJ1-5; cdr3_aa: CATSRDRFNQPQHF; cdr3_nt: TGTGCCACCAGCAGAGACAGATTCAATCAGCCCCAGCATTTT
d_call: NA; clone_size: NA; v_call: TRBV4-1; j_call: TRBJ1-6; cdr3_aa: CASSQGSIYNSPLHF; cdr3_nt: TGCGCCAGCAGCCAAGGGAGTATCTATAATTCACCCCTCCACTTT
d_call: TRBD2; clone_size: NA; v_call: TRBV5-4; j_call: TRBJ2-1; cdr3_aa: CASSHRTSVDNEQFF; cdr3_nt: TGTGCCAGCAGCCACCGGACTAGCGTCGACAATGAGCAGTTCTTC
d_call: NA; clone_size: few; v_call: TRBV6-5; j_call: TRBJ1-2; cdr3_aa: CASSYLATDGYTF; cdr3_nt: TGTGCCAGCAGTTACCTTGCCACAGATGGCTACACCTTC
d_call: TRBD1; clone_size: NA; v_call: TRBV2; j_call: TRBJ1-5; cdr3_aa: CASGDRQGAGQPQHF; cdr3_nt: TGTGCCAGCGGGGATCGACAGGGGGCAGGGCAGCCCCAGCATTTT
d_call: NA; clone_size: few; v_call: TRBV10-3; j_call: TRBJ2-7; cdr3_aa: CAISGEGGARSSSEQYF; cdr3_nt: TGTGCCATCAGTGGGGAAGGTGGGGCGCGGTCTAGTTCCGAGCAGTACTTC
d_call: NA; clone_size: NA; v_call: TRBV7-9; j_call: TRBJ1-4; cdr3_aa: CASSHRAPDEKLFF; cdr3_nt: TGTGCCAGCAGCCACAGGGCGCCGGATGAAAAACTGTTTTTT
d_call: TRBD2; clone_size: NA; v_call: TRBV5-4; j_call: TRBJ2-3; cdr3_aa: CASSLKLAGTTDTQYF; cdr3_nt: TGTGCCAGCAGCTTGAAACTAGCGGGAACCACAGATACGCAGTATTTT
d_call: NA; clone_size: NA; v_call: TRBV19; j_call: TRBJ1-2; cdr3_aa: CASTPDSYGYTF; cdr3_nt: TGTGCCAGTACCCCGGACAGCTATGGCTACACCTTC
d_call: NA; clone_size: NA; v_call: TRBV27; j_call: TRBJ1-2; cdr3_aa: CASSLSRTVNYGYTF; cdr3_nt: TGTGCCAGCAGTTTATCCCGGACAGTCAACTATGGCTACACCTTC
d_call: NA; clone_size: NA; v_call: TRBV6-1; j_call: TRBJ2-5; cdr3_aa: CASSDGAQYF; cdr3_nt: TGTGCCAGCAGTGACGGGGCCCAGTACTTC